Listed below are T cell receptor beta chains from one sample, sequenced in a study of memory CD4+ T cells and cytomegalovirus serostatus. Assay used: immunoSEQ multiplex PCR; TCRdb lists only in-frame clones, some missing. The sample holds about 46,000 clones; under 85% are singletons and the top ten take around 0.61%. Sequencing was carried out using memory CD4+ T cells from blood. The source of these receptors is an adult in good health and CMV-seronegative. Both conserved end residues are part of each CDR3. A D gene is named only where the DNA matches it firmly. Expanded clones get a size class; other rows say once, few or many, or leave the size out.

v_gene,d_gene,j_gene,abundance,CDR3aa,CDR3nt
TRBV7-2,NA,TRBJ1-6,NA,CASSSVGRSYNSPLHF,TGTGCCAGCAGTTCGGTGGGACGGAGCTATAATTCACCCCTCCACTTT
TRBV9,NA,TRBJ1-6,few,CASSVDQGSNSPLHF,TGTGCCAGCAGCGTAGACCAGGGTTCAAATTCACCCCTCCACTTT
TRBV6-1,TRBD2,TRBJ2-1,NA,CASSVNGGADAYNEQFF,TGTGCCAGCAGTGTAAACGGGGGGGCCGACGCCTACAATGAGCAGTTCTTC
TRBV7-2,TRBD1,TRBJ1-2,once,CASSLGAGVAGTGSVGYTF,TGTGCCAGCAGCTTAGGCGCGGGGGTGGCCGGGACAGGGTCTGTAGGCTACACCTTC
TRBV7-9,TRBD2,TRBJ2-5,NA,CASNVAGGLETQYF,TGTGCCAGCAACGTAGCGGGGGGTTTGGAGACCCAGTACTTC
TRBV6-1,NA,TRBJ1-2,few,CASSEEQRNYGYTF,TGTGCCAGCAGCGAAGAGCAGAGAAACTATGGCTACACCTTC
TRBV10-3,TRBD1,TRBJ2-1,NA,CAIRGDRDNEQFF,TGTGCCATCAGGGGGGACAGGGACAATGAGCAGTTCTTC
TRBV2,NA,TRBJ2-1,once,CASALTEYNEQFF,TGTGCCAGCGCCCTGACAGAATACAATGAGCAGTTCTTC
TRBV6-1,NA,TRBJ1-3,NA,CASSPLTGGGNTIYF,TGTGCCAGCAGTCCGCTGACAGGAGGTGGAAACACCATATATTTT
TRBV29-1,NA,TRBJ1-1,few,CSVGDTEAFF,TGCAGCGTTGGGGACACTGAAGCTTTCTTT
TRBV25-1,NA,TRBJ2-3,once,CASSDSAQSTDTQYF,TGTGCCAGCAGTGATTCTGCACAGAGCACAGATACGCAGTATTTT
TRBV28,TRBD1,TRBJ2-5,NA,CASSGQVETQYF,TGTGCCAGCTCGGGACAGGTGGAGACCCAGTACTTC
TRBV7-2,TRBD1,TRBJ1-2,NA,CASSTYTGQGNYGYTF,TGTGCCAGCAGCACATACACGGGACAGGGGAACTATGGCTACACCTTC
TRBV4-2,TRBD1,TRBJ1-2,few,CASSQPGTDYGYTF,TGTGCCAGCAGCCAGCCCGGGACAGACTATGGCTACACCTTC
TRBV5-1,TRBD2,TRBJ2-7,once,CASKGLASNSYEQYF,TGCGCCAGCAAGGGACTAGCGTCAAACTCCTACGAGCAGTACTTC
TRBV6-1,NA,TRBJ2-6,NA,CATGSSGANVLTF,TGTGCTACAGGGAGCTCTGGGGCCAACGTCCTGACTTTC
TRBV9,NA,TRBJ1-3,NA,CASSVALPTVLSSGNTIYF,TGTGCCAGCAGCGTAGCCCTCCCGACAGTTCTGAGCTCTGGAAACACCATATATTTT
TRBV2,NA,TRBJ2-7,NA,CASRRTETYEQYF,TGTGCCAGCAGGCGGACCGAGACCTACGAGCAGTACTTC
TRBV7-9,TRBD1,TRBJ1-2,NA,CASSLEADRDGYTF,TGTGCCAGCAGCTTAGAGGCAGACAGGGATGGCTACACCTTC
TRBV27,TRBD2,TRBJ2-3,NA,CASRPWTPSGGDTQYF,TGTGCCAGCAGGCCCTGGACCCCCTCGGGGGGAGATACGCAGTATTTT
TRBV7-9,NA,TRBJ1-6,NA,CASSSSLGDNSPLHF,TGTGCCAGCAGCTCCTCCTTGGGGGATAATTCACCCCTCCACTTT
TRBV7-3,NA,TRBJ2-2,NA,CASMKGRVGTGELFF,TGTGCCAGCATGAAGGGCAGGGTTGGGACCGGGGAGCTGTTTTTT
TRBV2,TRBD2,TRBJ2-3,NA,CASSEFGIGDGGAPDTQYF,TGTGCCAGCAGTGAATTTGGTATTGGCGACGGGGGGGCCCCAGATACGCAGTATTTT
TRBV11-1,NA,TRBJ1-1,NA,CASSFQGPTEAFF,TGTGCCAGCAGCTTTCAGGGTCCCACTGAAGCTTTCTTT
TRBV7-3,NA,TRBJ1-1,few,CASSLVGGGPNTEAFF,TGTGCCAGCAGCTTAGTTGGTGGGGGCCCAAACACTGAAGCTTTCTTT
TRBV6-1,NA,TRBJ2-6,once,CASTLEAGANVLTF,TGTGCCAGCACTCTCGAAGCTGGGGCCAACGTCCTGACTTTC
TRBV9,NA,TRBJ1-6,NA,CASSVGRSGSSPLHF,TGTGCCAGCAGCGTAGGCAGGAGTGGCAGTTCACCCCTCCACTTT
TRBV7-9,NA,TRBJ1-5,few,CASSLIPLSVQSNQPQHF,TGTGCCAGCAGCTTAATACCCCTAAGTGTTCAGAGCAATCAGCCCCAGCATTTT
TRBV5-1,NA,TRBJ1-1,NA,CASSSGLADTEAFF,TGCGCCAGCAGCTCGGGGTTAGCCGACACTGAAGCTTTCTTT
TRBV5-4,TRBD1,TRBJ1-2,NA,CASHEDRVNYGYTF,TGTGCCAGTCACGAGGACAGGGTCAACTATGGCTACACCTTC
TRBV5-1,NA,TRBJ2-5,NA,CASSLRRLNEETQYF,TGCGCCAGCAGCTTGCGGAGATTAAATGAAGAGACCCAGTACTTC
TRBV29-1,NA,TRBJ2-5,few,CSVDPSSETQYF,TGCAGCGTTGACCCTAGTTCGGAGACCCAGTACTTC
TRBV27,TRBD2,TRBJ2-5,once,CASSPTRLAGETQYF,TGTGCCAGCAGCCCCACCCGACTAGCGGGGGAGACCCAGTACTTC
TRBV27,TRBD2,TRBJ2-1,NA,CASSFSGAHARSSYNEQFF,TGTGCCAGCAGTTTCAGCGGGGCCCACGCTCGTAGCTCCTACAATGAGCAGTTCTTC
TRBV5-6,NA,TRBJ2-3,NA,CASSWGDTQYF,TGTGCCAGCAGCTGGGGTGATACGCAGTATTTT
TRBV29-1,TRBD2,TRBJ2-1,NA,CNVEDGSGGALDEQFF,TGCAACGTTGAAGATGGTAGCGGGGGGGCCCTCGATGAGCAGTTCTTC
TRBV4-1,TRBD2,TRBJ2-7,NA,CASSQGGAGQGEQYF,TGCGCCAGCAGCCAAGGGGGAGCGGGGCAAGGCGAGCAGTACTTC
TRBV2,NA,TRBJ1-6,NA,CASSRTQNNSPLHF,TGTGCCAGCAGTCGGACCCAAAATAATTCACCCCTCCACTTT
TRBV15,NA,TRBJ1-6,NA,CATSRELSGRSYSPLHF,TGTGCCACCAGCAGAGAGTTGAGTGGCCGGTCGTATTCACCCCTCCACTTT
TRBV7-9,NA,TRBJ1-4,NA,CASSLGDSTNEKLFF,TGTGCCAGCAGCTTAGGAGATTCCACTAATGAAAAACTGTTTTTT
TRBV7-2,NA,TRBJ1-6,once,CASSPTAGGGSPLHF,TGTGCCAGCAGCCCTACAGCGGGCGGAGGGTCACCCCTCCACTTT
TRBV6-5,NA,TRBJ1-2,NA,CASRPQGGDYGYTF,TGTGCCAGCAGACCCCAGGGAGGGGACTATGGCTACACCTTC
TRBV9,NA,TRBJ1-1,few,CASSVGQKNTEAFF,TGTGCCAGCAGCGTAGGGCAGAAGAACACTGAAGCTTTCTTT
TRBV7-2,NA,TRBJ1-1,NA,CASSLAGVAMNTEAFF,TGTGCCAGCAGCTTAGCGGGGGTAGCAATGAACACTGAAGCTTTCTTT
TRBV12-5,NA,TRBJ1-6,once,CASGLGENNSPLHF,TGTGCTAGTGGTTTAGGAGAGAATAATTCACCCCTCCACTTT
TRBV18,NA,TRBJ2-1,NA,CASSQKLQGREFF,TGTGCCAGCTCACAGAAATTACAGGGAAGGGAGTTCTTC
TRBV5-1,NA,TRBJ2-3,NA,CASSWAQGSTDTQYF,TGCGCCAGCAGCTGGGCACAGGGCTCCACAGATACGCAGTATTTT
TRBV29-1,TRBD2,TRBJ2-1,NA,CSAPQGLATYNEQFF,TGCAGCGCACCCCAGGGACTAGCTACATACAATGAGCAGTTCTTC
TRBV18,TRBD2,TRBJ2-2,NA,CASSPPGLAGNTGELFF,TGTGCCAGCTCACCACCGGGACTAGCGGGGAACACCGGGGAGCTGTTTTTT
TRBV10-3,TRBD1,TRBJ1-1,NA,CAISPLQGAGTEAFF,TGTGCCATCAGTCCCCTCCAGGGGGCCGGAACTGAAGCTTTCTTT
TRBV27,NA,TRBJ1-6,NA,CASSTQGFGNSPLHF,TGTGCCAGCAGTACTCAGGGCTTCGGGAATTCACCCCTCCACTTT
TRBV6-1,NA,TRBJ1-1,NA,CASRETAVTFF,TGTGCCAGCAGGGAGACAGCAGTAACTTTCTTT
TRBV7-2,TRBD1,TRBJ2-1,NA,CASSLGRTGGNEQFF,TGTGCCAGCAGCTTAGGCCGGACAGGGGGCAATGAGCAGTTCTTC